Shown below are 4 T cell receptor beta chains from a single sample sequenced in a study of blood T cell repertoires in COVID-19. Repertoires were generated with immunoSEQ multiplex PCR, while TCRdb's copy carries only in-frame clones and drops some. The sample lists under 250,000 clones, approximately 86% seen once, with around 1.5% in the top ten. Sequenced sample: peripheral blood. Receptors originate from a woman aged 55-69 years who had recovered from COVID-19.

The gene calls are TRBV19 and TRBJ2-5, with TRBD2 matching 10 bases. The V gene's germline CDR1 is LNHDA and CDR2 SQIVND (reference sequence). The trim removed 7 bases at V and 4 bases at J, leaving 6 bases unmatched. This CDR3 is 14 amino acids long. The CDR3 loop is CASKASGGVETQYF. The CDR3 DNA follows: TGTGCCAGTAAGGCAAGCGGGGGGGTAGAGACCCAGTACTTC. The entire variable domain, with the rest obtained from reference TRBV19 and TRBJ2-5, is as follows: DGGITQSPKYLFRKEGQNVTLSCEQNLNHDAMYWYRQDPGQGLRLIYYSQIVNDFQKGDIAEGYSVSREKKESFPLTVTSAQKNPTAFYLCASKASGGVETQYFGPGTRLLVL.

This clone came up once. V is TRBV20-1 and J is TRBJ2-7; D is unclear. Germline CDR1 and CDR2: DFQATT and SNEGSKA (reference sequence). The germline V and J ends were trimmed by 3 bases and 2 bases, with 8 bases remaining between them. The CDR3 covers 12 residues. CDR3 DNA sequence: TGCAGTGCTAGTTACAGTACCTACGAGCAGTACTTC. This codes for CSASYSTYEQYF.

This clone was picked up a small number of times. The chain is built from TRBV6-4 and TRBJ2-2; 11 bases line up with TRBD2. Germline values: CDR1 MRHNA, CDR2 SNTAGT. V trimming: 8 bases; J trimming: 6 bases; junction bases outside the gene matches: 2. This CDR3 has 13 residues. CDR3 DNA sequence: TGTGCCAGCGGACTAGCGGGTTCCGGGGAGCTGTTTTTT. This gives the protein CASGLAGSGELFF.

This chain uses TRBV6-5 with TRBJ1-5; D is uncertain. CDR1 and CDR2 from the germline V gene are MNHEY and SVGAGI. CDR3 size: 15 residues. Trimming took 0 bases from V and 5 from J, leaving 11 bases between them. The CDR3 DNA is TGTGCCAGCAGTTACTCGATGGAGGGTTATCAGCCCCAGCATTTT. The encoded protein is CASSYSMEGYQPQHF.